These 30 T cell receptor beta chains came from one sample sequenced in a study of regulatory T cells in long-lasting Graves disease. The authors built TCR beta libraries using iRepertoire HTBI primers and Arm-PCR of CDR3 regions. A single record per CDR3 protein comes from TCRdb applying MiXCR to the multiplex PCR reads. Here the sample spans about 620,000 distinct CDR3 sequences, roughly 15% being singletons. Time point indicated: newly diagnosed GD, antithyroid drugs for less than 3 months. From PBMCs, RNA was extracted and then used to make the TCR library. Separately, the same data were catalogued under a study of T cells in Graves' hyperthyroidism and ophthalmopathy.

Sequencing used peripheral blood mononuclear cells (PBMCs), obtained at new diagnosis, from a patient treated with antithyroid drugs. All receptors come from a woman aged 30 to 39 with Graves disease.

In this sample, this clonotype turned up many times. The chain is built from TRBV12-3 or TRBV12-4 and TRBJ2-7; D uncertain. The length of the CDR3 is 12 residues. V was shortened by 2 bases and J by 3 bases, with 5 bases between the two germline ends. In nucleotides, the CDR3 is TGTGCCAGCAGTTTAAAATACTACGAGCAGTACTTC. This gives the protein CASSLKYYEQYF.

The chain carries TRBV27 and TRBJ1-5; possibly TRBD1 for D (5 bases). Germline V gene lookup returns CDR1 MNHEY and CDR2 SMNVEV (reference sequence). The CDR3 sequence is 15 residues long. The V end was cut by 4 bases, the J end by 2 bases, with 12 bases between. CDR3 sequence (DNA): TGTGCCAGCAGTTCCCTCGGGGGTGGCAATCAGCCCCAGCATTTT. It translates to CASSSLGGGNQPQHF.

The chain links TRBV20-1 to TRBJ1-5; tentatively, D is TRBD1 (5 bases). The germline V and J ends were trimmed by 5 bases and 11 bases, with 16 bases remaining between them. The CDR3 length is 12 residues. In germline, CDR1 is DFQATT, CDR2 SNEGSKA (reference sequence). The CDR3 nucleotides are TGCAGTGCTGCGCAGGGAGTATTTGCCCAGCATTTT. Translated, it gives CSAAQGVFAQHF.

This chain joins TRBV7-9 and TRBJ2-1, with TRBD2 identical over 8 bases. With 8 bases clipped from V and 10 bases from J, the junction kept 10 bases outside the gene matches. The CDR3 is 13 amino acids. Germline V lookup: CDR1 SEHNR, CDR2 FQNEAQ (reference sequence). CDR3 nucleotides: TGTGCCAGCCGGAATAGCGGGATCTACGAGCAGTTCTTC. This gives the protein CASRNSGIYEQFF.

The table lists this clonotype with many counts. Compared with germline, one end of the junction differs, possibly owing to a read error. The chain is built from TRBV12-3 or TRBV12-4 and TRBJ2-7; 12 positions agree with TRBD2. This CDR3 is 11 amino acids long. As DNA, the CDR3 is TGTGCCAGCAGTGCTAGCGGGAGGGCTTTCTTC. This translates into CASSASGRAFF.

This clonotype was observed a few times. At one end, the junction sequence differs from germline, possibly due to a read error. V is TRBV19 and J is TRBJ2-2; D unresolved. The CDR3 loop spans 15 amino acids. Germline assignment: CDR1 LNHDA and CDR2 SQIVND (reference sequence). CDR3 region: CVSSIAQSNTGELFF. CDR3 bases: TGTGTCAGTAGTATAGCCCAATCTAACACCGGGGAGCTGTTTTTT.

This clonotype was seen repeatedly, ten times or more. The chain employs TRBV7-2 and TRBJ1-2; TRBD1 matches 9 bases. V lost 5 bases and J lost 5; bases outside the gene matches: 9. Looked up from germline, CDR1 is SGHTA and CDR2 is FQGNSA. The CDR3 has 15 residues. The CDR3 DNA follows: TGTGCCAGCAGCCGGGGACAGGGAGTTTGGTATGGCTACACCTTC. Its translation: CASSRGQGVWYGYTF.

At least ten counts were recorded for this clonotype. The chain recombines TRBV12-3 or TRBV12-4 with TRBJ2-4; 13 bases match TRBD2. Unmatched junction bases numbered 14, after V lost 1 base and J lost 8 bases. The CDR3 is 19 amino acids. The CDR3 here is CASSLEWALAGGLRYIQYF. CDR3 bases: TGTGCCAGCAGTTTAGAGTGGGCACTAGCGGGAGGGCTAAGATACATTCAGTACTTC.

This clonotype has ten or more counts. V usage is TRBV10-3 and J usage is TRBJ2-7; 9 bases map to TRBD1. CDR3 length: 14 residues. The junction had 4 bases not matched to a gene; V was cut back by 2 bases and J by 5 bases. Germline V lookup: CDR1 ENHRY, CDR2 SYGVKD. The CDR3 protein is CAISETGGFDEQYF. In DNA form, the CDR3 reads TGTGCCATCAGTGAGACAGGGGGCTTCGACGAGCAGTACTTC.

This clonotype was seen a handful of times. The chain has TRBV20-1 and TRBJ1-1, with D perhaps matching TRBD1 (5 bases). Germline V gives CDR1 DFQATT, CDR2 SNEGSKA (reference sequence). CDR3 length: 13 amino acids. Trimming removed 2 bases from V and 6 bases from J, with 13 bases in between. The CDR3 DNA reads TGCAGTGCTAGATCCGATACAGGCTCTGAAGCTTTCTTT. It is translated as CSARSDTGSEAFF.

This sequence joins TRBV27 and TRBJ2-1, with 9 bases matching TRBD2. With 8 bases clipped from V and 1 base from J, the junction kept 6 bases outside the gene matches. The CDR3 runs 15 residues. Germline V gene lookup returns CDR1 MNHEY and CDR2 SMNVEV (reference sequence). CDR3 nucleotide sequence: TGTGCCAGCGGAAAAGCGGGGGGATCCTACAATGAGCAGTTCTTC. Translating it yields CASGKAGGSYNEQFF.

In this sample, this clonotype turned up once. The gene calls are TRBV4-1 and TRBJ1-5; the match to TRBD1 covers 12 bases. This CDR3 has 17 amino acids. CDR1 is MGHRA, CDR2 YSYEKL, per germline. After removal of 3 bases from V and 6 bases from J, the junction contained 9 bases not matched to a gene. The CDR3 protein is CASSQGPGQGAGQPQHF. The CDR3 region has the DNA TGCGCCAGCAGCCAGGGACCGGGACAGGGGGCCGGTCAGCCCCAGCATTTT.

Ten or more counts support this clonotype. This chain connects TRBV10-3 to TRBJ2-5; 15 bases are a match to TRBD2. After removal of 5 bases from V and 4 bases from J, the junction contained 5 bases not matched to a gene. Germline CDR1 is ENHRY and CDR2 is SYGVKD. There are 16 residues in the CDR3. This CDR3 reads CAISPGLAGGGETQYF. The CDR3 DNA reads TGTGCCATCAGTCCGGGACTAGCGGGAGGTGGAGAGACCCAGTACTTC.

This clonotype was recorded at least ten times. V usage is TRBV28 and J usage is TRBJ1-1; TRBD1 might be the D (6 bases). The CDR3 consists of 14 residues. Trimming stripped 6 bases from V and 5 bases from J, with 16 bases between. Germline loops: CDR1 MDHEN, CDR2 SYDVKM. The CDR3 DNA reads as TGTGCCAGCAGCCTTGGAGGGGGTGGTACTGAAGCTTTCTTT. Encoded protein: CASSLGGGGTEAFF.

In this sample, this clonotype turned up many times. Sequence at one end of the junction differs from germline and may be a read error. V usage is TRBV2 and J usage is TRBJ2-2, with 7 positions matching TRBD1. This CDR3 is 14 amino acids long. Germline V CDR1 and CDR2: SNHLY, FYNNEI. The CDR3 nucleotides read TGTGCGAGCAAGGGACAGATCAACACCGGGGAGCTGTTTTTT. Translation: CASKGQINTGELFF.

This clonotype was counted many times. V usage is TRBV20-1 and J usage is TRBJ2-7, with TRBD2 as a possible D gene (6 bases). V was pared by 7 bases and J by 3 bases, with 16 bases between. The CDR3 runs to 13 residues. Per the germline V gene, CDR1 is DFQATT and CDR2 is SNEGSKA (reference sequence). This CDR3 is CSGRGERIYEQYF. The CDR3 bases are TGCAGTGGGAGGGGCGAGCGAATCTACGAGCAGTACTTC.

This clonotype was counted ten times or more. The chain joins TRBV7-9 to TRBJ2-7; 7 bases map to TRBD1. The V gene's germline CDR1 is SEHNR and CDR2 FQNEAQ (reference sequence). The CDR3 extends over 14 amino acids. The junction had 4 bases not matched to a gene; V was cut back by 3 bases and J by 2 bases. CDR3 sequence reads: CASSFPGQTYEQYF. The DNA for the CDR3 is TGTGCCAGCAGCTTTCCGGGACAGACCTACGAGCAGTACTTC.

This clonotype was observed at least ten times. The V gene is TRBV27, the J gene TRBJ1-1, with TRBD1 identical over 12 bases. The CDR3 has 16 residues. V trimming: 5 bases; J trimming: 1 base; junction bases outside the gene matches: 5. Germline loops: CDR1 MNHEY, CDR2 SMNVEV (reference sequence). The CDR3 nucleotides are TGTGCCAGCAGTCCAGGGACAGGGGGCTGGAACACTGAAGCTTTCTTT. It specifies CASSPGTGGWNTEAFF.

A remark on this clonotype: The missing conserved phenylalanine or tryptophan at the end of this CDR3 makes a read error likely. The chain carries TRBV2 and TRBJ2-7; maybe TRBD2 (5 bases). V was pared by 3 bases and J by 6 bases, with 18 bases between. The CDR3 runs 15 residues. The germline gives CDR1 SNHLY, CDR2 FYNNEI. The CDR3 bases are TGTGCCAGCAGTGAGGGCGGGTCCATTGGTGGCGAGCAGTACCTC. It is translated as CASSEGGSIGGEQYL.

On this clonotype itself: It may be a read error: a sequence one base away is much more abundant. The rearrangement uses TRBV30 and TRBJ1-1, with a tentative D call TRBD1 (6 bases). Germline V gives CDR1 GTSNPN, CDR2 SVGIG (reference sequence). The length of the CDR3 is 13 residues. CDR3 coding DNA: TGTGCCAGGAGTGTACGGGGGCAGGATGAAGCTTTCTTT. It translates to CARSVRGQDEAFF.

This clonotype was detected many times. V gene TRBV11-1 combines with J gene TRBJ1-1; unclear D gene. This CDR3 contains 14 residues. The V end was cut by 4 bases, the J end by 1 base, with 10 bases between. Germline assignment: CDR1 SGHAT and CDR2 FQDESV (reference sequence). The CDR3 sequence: CASSSFRTNTEAFF. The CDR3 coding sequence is TGTGCCAGCAGCTCCTTCCGCACGAACACTGAAGCTTTCTTT.

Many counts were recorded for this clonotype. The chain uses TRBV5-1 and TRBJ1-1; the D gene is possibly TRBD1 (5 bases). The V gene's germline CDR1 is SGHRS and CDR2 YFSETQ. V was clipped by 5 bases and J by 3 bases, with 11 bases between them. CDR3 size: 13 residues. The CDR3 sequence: CASSSDRYTEAFF. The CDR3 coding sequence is TGCGCCAGCAGTTCAGACAGATACACTGAAGCTTTCTTT.

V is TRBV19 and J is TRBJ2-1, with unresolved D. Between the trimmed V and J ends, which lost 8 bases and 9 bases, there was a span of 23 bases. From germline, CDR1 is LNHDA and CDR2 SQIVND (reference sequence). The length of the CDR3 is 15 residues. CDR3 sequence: CASCPAISPRGEQFF. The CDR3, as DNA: TGTGCCAGTTGCCCCGCGATATCCCCCCGAGGTGAGCAGTTCTTC.

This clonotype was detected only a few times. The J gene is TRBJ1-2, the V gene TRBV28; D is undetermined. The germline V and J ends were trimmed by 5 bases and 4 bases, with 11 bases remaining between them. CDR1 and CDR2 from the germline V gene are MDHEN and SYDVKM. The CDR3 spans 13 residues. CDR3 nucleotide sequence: TGTGCCAGCAGTCCCGACGCGGTCTATGGCTACACCTTC. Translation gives CASSPDAVYGYTF.

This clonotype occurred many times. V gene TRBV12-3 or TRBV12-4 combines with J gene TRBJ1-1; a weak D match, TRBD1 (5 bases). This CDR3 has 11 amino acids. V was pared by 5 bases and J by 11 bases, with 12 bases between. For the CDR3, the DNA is TGTGCCAGCAGTACCGGGGGAGGGGCTTTCTTT. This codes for CASSTGGGAFF.

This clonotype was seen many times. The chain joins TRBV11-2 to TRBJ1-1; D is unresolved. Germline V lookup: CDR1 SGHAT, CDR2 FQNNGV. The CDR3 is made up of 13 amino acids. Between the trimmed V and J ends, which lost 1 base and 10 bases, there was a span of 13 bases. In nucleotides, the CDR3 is TGTGCCAGCAGCTTAGTGGGCATCGAAGGAGCTTTCTTT. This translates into CASSLVGIEGAFF.

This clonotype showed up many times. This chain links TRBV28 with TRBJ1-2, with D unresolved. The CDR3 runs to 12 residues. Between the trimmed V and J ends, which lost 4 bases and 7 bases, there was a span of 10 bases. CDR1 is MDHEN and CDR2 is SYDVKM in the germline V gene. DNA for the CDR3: TGTGCCAGCAGTTCCTCTATTCTTGGCTACACCTTC. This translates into CASSSSILGYTF.

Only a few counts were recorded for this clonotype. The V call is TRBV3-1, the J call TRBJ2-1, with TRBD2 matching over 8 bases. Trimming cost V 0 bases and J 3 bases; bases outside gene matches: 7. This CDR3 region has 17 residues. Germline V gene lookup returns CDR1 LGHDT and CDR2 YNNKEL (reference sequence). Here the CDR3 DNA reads TGTGCCAGCAGCCAAGACCTAGCGGGCACCGGCTACAATGAGCAGTTCTTC. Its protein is CASSQDLAGTGYNEQFF.

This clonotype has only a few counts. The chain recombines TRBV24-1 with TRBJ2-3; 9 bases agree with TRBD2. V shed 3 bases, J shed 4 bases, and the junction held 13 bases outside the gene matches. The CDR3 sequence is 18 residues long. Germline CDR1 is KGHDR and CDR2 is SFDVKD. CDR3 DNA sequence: TGTGCCACCAGTGATCCTAGCGGGGAGACCGCCGCACCAGATACGCAGTATTTT. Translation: CATSDPSGETAAPDTQYF.

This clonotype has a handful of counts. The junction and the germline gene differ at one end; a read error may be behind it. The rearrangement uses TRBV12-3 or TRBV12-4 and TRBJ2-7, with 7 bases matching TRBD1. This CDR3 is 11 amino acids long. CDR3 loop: CASSSRQGPGF. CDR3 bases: TGTGCCAGCAGTTCACGACAGGGCCCAGGCTTC.